This T cell receptor (beta chain) was sequenced during a study of T cell changes during pregnancy in multiple sclerosis. This CDR3 has 16 residues. The V segment lost 2 bases and the J segment 3 bases; nucleotides outside the gene matches: 9. Looked up from germline, CDR1 is SGHVS and CDR2 is FQNEAQ. Some clones are missing from TCRdb's copy, which holds only in-frame ones; the method was immunoSEQ multiplex PCR. The repertoire holds some 96,000 clones, with around 93% as singletons. Source: peripheral blood, taken after pregnancy. The chain uses TRBV7-8 and TRBJ2-5; 7 bases are shared with TRBD1. The sequence came from a female donor with multiple sclerosis, enrolled in a pregnancy study. The CDR3 DNA reads as TGTGCCAGCAGCTTACTCGGGACAGCCGACAAAGAGACCCAGTACTTC. Translated, it gives CASSLLGTADKETQYF.